One and the same sample provided the 27 T cell receptor beta chains below, sequenced in a study of blood T cell repertoires in COVID-19. Produced via immunoSEQ multiplex PCR; TCRdb's table is partial and in-frame only. The data show about 190,000 clones, with around 86% seen just once and about 22% held by the top ten. Sequences were obtained from PBMCs or T cells enriched from blood (not recorded which). Every receptor here comes from a woman between 35 and 50 years old in a cohort exposed to, infected with or recovered from COVID-19 (not recorded which).

The V gene is TRBV30, the J gene TRBJ1-2; no firm D call. The CDR3 loop spans 16 amino acids. Trimming stripped 0 bases from V and 3 bases from J, with 17 bases between. The germline gives CDR1 GTSNPN, CDR2 SVGIG (reference sequence). The CDR3 loop is CAWSVKVRQTYYGYTF. CDR3 sequence (DNA): TGTGCCTGGAGTGTCAAGGTTCGGCAGACTTACTATGGCTACACCTTC.

This chain connects TRBV4-3 to TRBJ2-3; TRBD2 matches 7 bases. Germline lookup yields CDR1 LGHNA and CDR2 YSLEER. The V and J ends lost 1 base and 2 bases, in that order; junction bases with no gene match: 3. CDR3 size: 15 residues. The CDR3 sequence: CASSQGEGTTDTQYF. CDR3 bases: TGCGCCAGCAGCCAAGGGGAGGGGACCACAGATACGCAGTATTTT.

The V and J genes are TRBV7-6 and TRBJ1-3; 7 bases align to TRBD1. Looked up from germline, CDR1 is SGHVS and CDR2 is FNYEAQ. V shed 5 bases, J shed 4 bases, and the junction held 8 bases outside the gene matches. This CDR3 contains 15 residues. The CDR3, as DNA: TGTGCCAGCAGCCCCCAGGGGGGAACGGGAAACACCATATATTTT. Translating it yields CASSPQGGTGNTIYF. Combining the CDR3 with reference TRBV7-6 and TRBJ1-3 gives the whole variable domain GAGVSQSPRYKVTKRGQDVALRCDPISGHVSLYWYRQALGQGPEFLTYFNYEAQQDKSGLPNDRFSAERPEGSISTLTIQRTEQRDSAMYRCASSPQGGTGNTIYFGEGSWLTVV.

This clone was recorded once. The J gene is TRBJ2-5, the V gene TRBV10-2; a weak D match, TRBD2 (6 bases). Germline CDR1 reads WSHSY; CDR2 reads SAAADI. The CDR3 loop spans 15 amino acids. Trimming took 1 base from V and 5 from J, leaving 14 bases between them. The CDR3 DNA reads TGCGCCAGCAGTGAGTTTGGGGGGAGGCACGAGACCCAGTACTTC. The encoded protein is CASSEFGGRHETQYF.

The rearrangement links TRBV5-4 to TRBJ2-7; D may be TRBD2 (6 bases). Trimming shortened V by 3 bases and J by 6 bases, and 16 bases separated the two germline ends. CDR1 SGHNT and CDR2 YYREEE come from the germline V gene (reference sequence). The CDR3 runs to 14 residues. CDR3 DNA sequence: TGTGCCAGCAGCTGGGACCGGGGAGGTTCCGAGCAGTACTTC. Protein product: CASSWDRGGSEQYF.

This clone has a handful of counts. This chain uses TRBV27 with TRBJ2-7; possible D gene TRBD2, 5 bases. Germline lookup yields CDR1 MNHEY and CDR2 SMNVEV (reference sequence). There are 12 residues in the CDR3. V lost 4 bases and J lost 5, with 9 bases in between. CDR3 loop: CASSSLGDEQYF. CDR3 sequence (DNA): TGTGCCAGCAGTTCTCTCGGGGACGAGCAGTACTTC.

This rearrangement joins TRBV29-1 to TRBJ1-2; a weak D match, TRBD1 (5 bases). The germline V and J ends were trimmed by 5 bases and 4 bases, with 17 bases remaining between them. CDR1 is SQVTM and CDR2 is ANQGSEA in the germline V gene. The CDR3 has 14 residues. This CDR3 reads CSVNRGGEFYGYTF. The DNA of the CDR3 is TGCAGCGTTAACCGGGGGGGGGAGTTCTATGGCTACACCTTC.

The chain carries TRBV13 and TRBJ1-1; tentatively, D is TRBD1 (6 bases). CDR1 PRHDT and CDR2 FYEKMQ come from the germline V gene (reference sequence). The length of the CDR3 is 13 residues. Trimming removed 1 base at V and 4 bases at J, with 7 bases between. The CDR3 DNA reads TGTGCCAGCAGCTTAGAAGGGGGCACTGAAGCTTTCTTT. Its protein product is CASSLEGGTEAFF.

The genes are TRBV28 and TRBJ1-1; D is unclear. CDR1 MDHEN and CDR2 SYDVKM come from the germline V gene. CDR3 length: 13 residues. V was trimmed by 5 bases and J by 1 base, leaving 8 bases between them. CDR3 region: CASSTPGNTEAFF. The CDR3 coding sequence is TGTGCCAGCAGTACGCCGGGGAACACTGAAGCTTTCTTT.

This chain connects TRBV27 to TRBJ1-1, with TRBD1 matching 9 bases. This CDR3 contains 16 residues. V dropped 6 bases and J dropped 0; count of bases not matched to a gene: 8. Germline assignment: CDR1 MNHEY and CDR2 SMNVEV (reference sequence). CDR3 sequence reads: CASSRTGVVMNTEAFF. CDR3 DNA: TGTGCCAGCAGCAGGACAGGGGTTGTCATGAACACTGAAGCTTTCTTT.

The chain carries TRBV5-1 and TRBJ2-3, with 10 bases fitting TRBD2. Trimming took 2 bases from V and 1 from J; bases not matched to a gene: 7. The CDR3 sequence is 17 residues long. CDR1 and CDR2 (germline): SGHRS, YFSETQ. The DNA for the CDR3 is TGCGCCAGCAGCTTTCAAGCGGGGGGGCCGGGCACAGATACGCAGTATTTT. Protein sequence: CASSFQAGGPGTDTQYF.

This sequence joins TRBV7-6 and TRBJ2-7; 12 bases are shared with TRBD2. With V trimmed by 4 bases and J by 6 bases, 13 bases remained unmatched. The CDR3 has 17 amino acids. CDR1 SGHVS and CDR2 FNYEAQ come from the germline V gene. The CDR3 region has the DNA TGTGCCAGCAGCTCACAGATTATACTAGCGGGAGGAGGCGAGCAGTACTTC. Protein product: CASSSQIILAGGGEQYF.

This sequence joins TRBV15 and TRBJ1-5, with 7 positions matching TRBD1. CDR1 and CDR2 (germline): LNHNV, YYDKDF (reference sequence). V dropped 0 bases and J dropped 7; count of bases not matched to a gene: 18. CDR3 length: 19 residues. The DNA for the CDR3 is TGTGCCACCAGCAGAGACCTTCATCCGGGACAGAGTAAAATGCAGCCCCAGCATTTT. Residues: CATSRDLHPGQSKMQPQHF.

V and J are TRBV10-1 and TRBJ2-1; D is possibly TRBD2 (6 bases). Per the germline V gene, CDR1 is WNHNN and CDR2 is SYGVQD (reference sequence). The V end lost 1 base, the J end lost 3 bases, and 10 bases lay between the germline ends. The CDR3 runs 15 residues. CDR3 residues: CASSEFSGNYNEQFF. The CDR3 bases are TGCGCCAGCAGTGAGTTTAGCGGAAACTACAATGAGCAGTTCTTC.

In this sample, this clone turned up a few times. The chain has TRBV3-1 (or the pseudogene TRBV3-2) and TRBJ2-7; the match to TRBD1 covers 8 bases. Germline V lookup: CDR1 LGHDT, CDR2 YNNKEL (reference sequence). The ends lost 4 bases at V and 5 bases at J; junction bases unmatched: 7. The CDR3 length is 14 residues. CDR3 sequence (DNA): TGTGCCAGCAGCCCTAGACAGGGGAATAACGAGCAGTACTTC. This encodes CASSPRQGNNEQYF.

The chain joins TRBV5-1 to TRBJ2-7; the D gene is possibly TRBD2 (6 bases). V dropped 4 bases and J dropped 4 bases, with 9 bases sitting between them. The germline CDR1 and CDR2 sequences are SGHRS and YFSETQ. The CDR3 sequence is 12 residues long. This chain's CDR3 is CASSPEGYEQYF. As DNA, the CDR3 is TGCGCCAGCAGCCCGGAGGGATACGAGCAGTACTTC. The full variable domain, rest sourced from reference TRBV5-1 and TRBJ2-7, is KAGVTQTPRYLIKTRGQQVTLSCSPISGHRSVSWYQQTPGQGLQFLFEYFSETQRNKGNFPGRFSGRQFSNSRSEMNVSTLELGDSALYLCASSPEGYEQYFGPGTRLTVT.

The chain joins TRBV6-5 to TRBJ2-1, with 12 bases fitting TRBD2. With 9 bases clipped from V and 5 bases from J, the junction kept 2 bases outside the gene matches. From germline, CDR1 is MNHEY and CDR2 SVGAGI. This CDR3 contains 13 residues. The CDR3 DNA follows: TGTGCCAGTCGACTAGCGGGGGACAATGAGCAGTTCTTC. Protein product: CASRLAGDNEQFF.

V usage is TRBV6-1 and J usage is TRBJ2-2, with 8 bases aligning to TRBD1. CDR1 and CDR2 (germline): MNHNS, SASEGT. The CDR3 length is 16 residues. V lost 3 bases and J lost 6; bases outside the gene matches: 9. CDR3 sequence reads: CASSDNRGFSAGELFF. In nucleotides, the CDR3 is TGTGCCAGCAGTGATAACAGGGGGTTCAGTGCCGGGGAGCTGTTTTTT.

The chain carries TRBV12-3 or TRBV12-4 and TRBJ2-7; D is perhaps TRBD2 (5 bases). V was shortened by 5 bases and J by 3 bases, with 8 bases between the two germline ends. This CDR3 has 12 residues. CDR3 coding DNA: TGTGCCAGCAGTCAAAGCGGCTACGAGCAGTACTTC. Amino acids: CASSQSGYEQYF.

This clone was seen once. The genes are TRBV19 and TRBJ2-7; 9 nucleotides line up with TRBD1. Germline V gene sequence: CDR1 LNHDA, CDR2 SQIVND (reference sequence). The V segment lost 5 bases and the J segment 6 bases; nucleotides outside the gene matches: 8. This CDR3 comprises 14 residues. CDR3 nucleotide sequence: TGTGCCAGTAGTCGGCGGGACAGGGAGGGCGAGCAGTACTTC. It encodes CASSRRDREGEQYF.

V and J are TRBV12-3 or TRBV12-4 and TRBJ2-5; maybe TRBD1 (6 bases). Trimming left V 6 bases short and J 5 bases short, with 13 bases between. The CDR3 sequence is 13 residues long. DNA of the CDR3: TGTGCCAGCAGCCACAGGGCCGTGGAGACCCAGTACTTC. Encoded protein: CASSHRAVETQYF.

The chain carries TRBV2 and TRBJ1-4, with 8 positions matching TRBD1. This CDR3 spans 19 amino acids. CDR1 and CDR2 from the germline V gene are SNHLY and FYNNEI. V was pared by 4 bases and J by 2 bases, with 15 bases of the junction left unmatched. Here the CDR3 reads CASSVNPTGAKGTNEKLFF. The CDR3 nucleotides read TGTGCCAGCAGTGTTAACCCGACAGGGGCGAAAGGCACTAATGAAAAACTGTTTTTT. Variable domain in full (rest from reference TRBV2 and TRBJ1-4): EPEVTQTPSHQVTQMGQEVILRCVPISNHLYFYWYRQILGQKVEFLVSFYNNEISEKSEIFDDQFSVERPDGSNFTLKIRSTKLEDSAMYFCASSVNPTGAKGTNEKLFFGSGTQLSVL.

V gene TRBV5-4 combines with J gene TRBJ2-5; TRBD1 matches at 8 bases. CDR3 length equals 14 residues. CDR1 is SGHNT, CDR2 YYREEE, per germline (reference sequence). V was pared by 0 bases and J by 3 bases, with 1 base of the junction left unmatched. The CDR3: CASSLADREETQYF. The CDR3 DNA follows: TGTGCCAGCAGCTTGGCGGACAGGGAAGAGACCCAGTACTTC. Based on the CDR3 plus reference TRBV5-4 and TRBJ2-5, the full variable domain is ETGVTQSPTHLIKTRGQQVTLRCSSQSGHNTVSWYQQALGQGPQFIFQYYREEENGRGNFPPRFSGLQFPNYSSELNVNALELDDSALYLCASSLADREETQYFGPGTRLLVL.

This clone was seen more than once but under ten times. This sequence joins TRBV4-2 and TRBJ2-5; 11 nucleotides align to TRBD2. Germline-derived CDR1 and CDR2 are LGHNA and YNFKEQ. The CDR3 sequence is 18 residues long. V lost 1 base to trimming and J lost 5 bases; unmatched junction nucleotides: 12. For the CDR3, the DNA is TGTGCCAGCAGCCAAGGGGAGAGTAGCGGGAGGGCCTGGGAGACCCAGTACTTC. Translating it yields CASSQGESSGRAWETQYF.

V usage is TRBV28 and J usage is TRBJ1-5; D unresolved. The CDR3 is made up of 18 amino acids. The germline V and J ends were trimmed by 5 bases and 0 bases, with 20 bases remaining between them. Germline V lookup: CDR1 MDHEN, CDR2 SYDVKM. The CDR3 loop reads CASSTSGSEAYSNQPQHF. The CDR3 region has the DNA TGTGCCAGCAGTACCTCCGGGTCGGAAGCTTATAGCAATCAGCCCCAGCATTTT.

In its sample, this clone was seen a few times. The chain has TRBV5-1 and TRBJ1-1, with a possible D match to TRBD1 (5 bases). The CDR3 is made up of 13 amino acids. V was shortened by 2 bases and J by 3 bases, with 8 bases between the two germline ends. The germline gives CDR1 SGHRS, CDR2 YFSETQ. The CDR3, as DNA: TGCGCCAGCAGCTTTGGAGGGGACACTGAAGCTTTCTTT. This sequence encodes CASSFGGDTEAFF.

This CDR3 is CASSEGQERESGELFF. The CDR3, as DNA: TGTGCCAGCAGTGAGGGTCAGGAGCGGGAGTCCGGGGAGCTGTTTTTT. The chain uses TRBV6-2 or TRBV6-3 and TRBJ2-2; 8 bases are shared with TRBD2. The CDR3 is 16 residues long. Germline V gene sequence: CDR1 MNHEY, CDR2 SVGEGT. Trimming removed 5 bases from V and 6 bases from J; junction bases left unmatched: 11.